The rows below give T cell receptor beta chains drawn from one sample of a study of shared clonotypes between healthy human individuals. The repertoire was sequenced with immunoSEQ multiplex PCR; TCRdb's copy has only in-frame clones and lacks some. This table holds roughly 2 million clones, 90% to 95% found once. The source material was naive CD4+ T cells sorted from blood. The receptors were gathered from a young man in good health. Both conserved end residues are part of each CDR3. The D gene is left open where the match is weak. Clone size is given for some rows only: seen once, a few or many times, or a class if the clone is expanded.

size	D	V	J	DNA	CDR3
NA	NA	TRBV29-1	TRBJ2-7	TGCAGCGCAGGGACTGGAAGCTCCTACGAGCAGTACTTC	CSAGTGSSYEQYF
once	NA	TRBV25-1	TRBJ1-5	TGTGCCAGCAGTAACGGTAATCAGCCCCAGCATTTT	CASSNGNQPQHF
NA	NA	TRBV6-5	TRBJ1-1	TGTGCCAGCAGAACTGCTGGGGCGTACACTGAAGCTTTCTTT	CASRTAGAYTEAFF
NA	TRBD1	TRBV10-3	TRBJ2-2	TGTGCCTCGACGGGGACAGGGGTCACCGGGGAGCTGTTTTTT	CASTGTGVTGELFF
NA	NA	TRBV10-3	TRBJ2-7	TGTGCCTCCCTCCGAGCGGCCTCCTACGAGCAGTACTTC	CASLRAASYEQYF
NA	NA	TRBV4-1	TRBJ1-4	TGCGCCAGCAGCCAACTTTCCGGGACCTTTAATGAAAAACTGTTTTTT	CASSQLSGTFNEKLFF
NA	NA	TRBV4-3	TRBJ1-1	TGCGCCAGCAGCCAAGTCCTGGACGGGGCTTATGAAGCTTTCTTT	CASSQVLDGAYEAFF
NA	NA	TRBV4-2	TRBJ2-5	TGTGCCAGCAGCTTGGAGGCAGGCGTCGGGAAGACCCAGTACTTC	CASSLEAGVGKTQYF
NA	NA	TRBV2	TRBJ2-2	TGTGCCAGCAGTGTTTACGGCACCGGGGAGCTGTTTTTT	CASSVYGTGELFF
NA	NA	TRBV27	TRBJ1-2	TGTGCCAGCAGTTTATCTGGGGGGGGATATGGCTACACCTTC	CASSLSGGGYGYTF
NA	TRBD2	TRBV18	TRBJ2-1	TGTGCCAGCTCACCCGGGACTAGCGGAGGCAATGAGCAGTTCTTC	CASSPGTSGGNEQFF
NA	NA	TRBV2	TRBJ2-2	TGTGCCAGCAGAGGGTCGAACACCGGGGAGCTGTTTTTT	CASRGSNTGELFF
NA	NA	TRBV10-3	TRBJ1-1	TGTGCCACACAGGGAGTGGCTGAAGCTTTCTTT	CATQGVAEAFF
NA	TRBD1	TRBV5-8	TRBJ1-6	TGTGCCAGCAGCCAAGACAGGGGTAATTCACCCCTCCACTTT	CASSQDRGNSPLHF
NA	NA	TRBV20-1	TRBJ2-5	TGCAGTGTGGGTAGGGAGACCCAGTACTTC	CSVGRETQYF
NA	NA	TRBV6-5	TRBJ1-2	TGTGCCAGCAGTAATGGACACGGCTATGGCTACACCTTC	CASSNGHGYGYTF